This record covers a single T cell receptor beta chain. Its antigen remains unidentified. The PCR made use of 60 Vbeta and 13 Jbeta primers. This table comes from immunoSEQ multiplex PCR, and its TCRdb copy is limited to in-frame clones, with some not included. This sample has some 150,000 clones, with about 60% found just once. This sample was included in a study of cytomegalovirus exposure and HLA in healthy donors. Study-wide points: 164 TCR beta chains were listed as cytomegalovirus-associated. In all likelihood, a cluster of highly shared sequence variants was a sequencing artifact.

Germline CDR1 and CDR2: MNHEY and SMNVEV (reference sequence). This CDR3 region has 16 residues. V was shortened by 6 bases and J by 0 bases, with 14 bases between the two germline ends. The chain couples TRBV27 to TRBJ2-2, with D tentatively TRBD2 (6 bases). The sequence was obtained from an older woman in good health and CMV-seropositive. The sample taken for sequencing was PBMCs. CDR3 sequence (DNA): TGTGCCAGCAGCCCACGGGCGGGAACGAACACCGGGGAGCTGTTTTTT. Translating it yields CASSPRAGTNTGELFF.